The 10 T cell receptor beta chains given below trace back to one sample, sequenced in a study of blood T cell repertoires in COVID-19. This table comes from immunoSEQ multiplex PCR, and its TCRdb copy is limited to in-frame clones, with some not included. The sample lists roughly 30,000 clones; 87% were seen once. Source material: peripheral blood. These receptors were taken from a human donor in a cohort sampled during active COVID-19.

The DNA for the CDR3 is TGTGCCAGCAGCCTAAGGCAGGGTGATGGCTACACCTTC. The encoded protein is CASSLRQGDGYTF. The genes are TRBV5-6 and TRBJ1-2, with D maybe TRBD1 (5 bases). V gave up 4 bases and J gave up 6 bases, with 13 bases separating them. The CDR3 runs 13 residues. CDR1 SGHDT and CDR2 YYEEEE come from the germline V gene.

J is TRBJ1-3 and V is TRBV5-1; 9 positions agree with TRBD1. CDR3 length: 14 residues. The J segment lost 8 bases and the V segment lost 4 bases, leaving 7 bases of the junction unmatched. CDR1 and CDR2 from the germline V gene are SGHRS and YFSETQ. In DNA form, the CDR3 reads TGCGCCAGCAGCCCACAGGGGGCGCGGGACACCATATATTTT. Amino acids: CASSPQGARDTIYF.

The gene calls are TRBV7-6 and TRBJ2-3, with 9 bases identical to TRBD2. This CDR3 has 18 amino acids. J gave up 0 bases and V 1 base, and 8 bases lay outside the gene matches. Germline-derived CDR1 and CDR2 are SGHVS and FNYEAQ. For the CDR3, the DNA is TGTGCCAGCAGCTTAGAGGTGCTAGCGGGGACTAGCACAGATACGCAGTATTTT. As protein: CASSLEVLAGTSTDTQYF.

The chain recombines TRBV11-2 with TRBJ2-6, with D tentatively TRBD1 (6 bases). V was clipped by 5 bases and J by 2 bases, with 13 bases between them. This CDR3 has 16 residues. Germline V CDR1 and CDR2: SGHAT, FQNNGV. The CDR3 coding sequence is TGTGCCAGCAGCAAGAACAGGGTCCCTGGGGCCAACGTCCTGACTTTC. Translated, it gives CASSKNRVPGANVLTF.

The genes are TRBV2 and TRBJ2-1; 11 bases agree with TRBD1. With V trimmed by 5 bases and J by 8 bases, 8 bases remained unmatched. The CDR3 is made up of 15 amino acids. Germline values: CDR1 SNHLY, CDR2 FYNNEI. The CDR3 region is CASSYGTGGLDEQFF. Here the CDR3 DNA reads TGTGCCAGCAGTTATGGGACAGGGGGTTTGGATGAGCAGTTCTTC.

In the case of this clone: Other nucleotide sequences from this sample produce the same CDR3. J is TRBJ1-2 and V is TRBV28; a possible D gene is TRBD1 (5 bases). Between the trimmed V and J ends, which lost 9 bases and 1 base, there was a span of 12 bases. From germline, CDR1 is MDHEN and CDR2 SYDVKM. The CDR3 is 13 residues long. This CDR3 reads CASRPGLNYGYTF. The CDR3 DNA sequence: TGTGCCAGTAGGCCGGGACTTAACTATGGCTACACCTTC.

The chain uses TRBV20-1 and TRBJ1-5; D is unresolved. V dropped 3 bases and J dropped 1 base, with 16 bases sitting between them. CDR1 and CDR2 (germline): DFQATT, SNEGSKA (reference sequence). The CDR3 totals 16 residues. The chain's CDR3 is CSASGGGHSSNQPQHF. CDR3 in DNA: TGCAGTGCTAGTGGTGGTGGGCACTCGAGCAATCAGCCCCAGCATTTT.

Comment on this clone: Other DNA sequences from this sample encode an identical CDR3 as well. The rearrangement joins TRBV19 to TRBJ1-1; 10 nucleotides match TRBD1. This CDR3 comprises 15 residues. Germline V lookup: CDR1 LNHDA, CDR2 SQIVND (reference sequence). V lost 2 bases, J lost 6 bases, and 6 bases stayed unmatched. The CDR3 protein is CASSISGTGVAEAFF. The DNA of the CDR3 is TGTGCCAGTAGTATATCCGGGACAGGGGTCGCTGAAGCTTTCTTT.

The CDR3 spells CASSQQGPQETQYF. Written as DNA, the CDR3 is TGTGCCAGCAGCCAACAGGGGCCGCAGGAGACCCAGTACTTC. This chain links TRBV7-9 with TRBJ2-5; 7 positions agree with TRBD1. The CDR3 sequence is 14 residues long. CDR1 and CDR2 from the germline V gene are SEHNR and FQNEAQ (reference sequence). V lost 5 bases to trimming and J lost 5 bases; unmatched junction nucleotides: 8.

CDR3 DNA sequence: TGTGCCAGCAGCCCAACAGGGGCCTCCTCTGGAAACACCATATATTTT. It codes for CASSPTGASSGNTIYF. The chain employs TRBV7-3 and TRBJ1-3; the match to TRBD1 covers 7 bases. V trimming: 5 bases; J trimming: 0 bases; junction bases outside the gene matches: 7. The length of the CDR3 is 16 residues. Germline CDR1 and CDR2: SGHTA and FQGTGA. The full variable domain, with the rest looked up from reference TRBV7-3 and TRBJ1-3, is GAGVSQTPSNKVTEKGKYVELRCDPISGHTALYWYRQSLGQGPEFLIYFQGTGAADDSGLPNDRFFAVRPEGSVSTLKIQRTERGDSAVYLCASSPTGASSGNTIYFGEGSWLTVV.